This T cell receptor (beta chain) was observed in a study of blood T cell repertoires in COVID-19. In the study overall: Acute and convalescent COVID-19 specimens originated in the United States, Italy and Spain.

This CDR3 region has 17 residues. TCRdb keeps only in-frame clones here, not all; method: immunoSEQ multiplex PCR. Of about 330,000 clones listed, 88% are singletons. This chain joins TRBV21-1 and TRBJ2-2; TRBD1, the table's D call, lacks a check against the DNA. TRBV21-1 is a documented pseudogene. The receptor was derived from a woman in her 50s with active or convalescent COVID-19. Sequencing was done on a sample of peripheral blood. In DNA form, the CDR3 reads TGTGCCAGCAGCACAAGATCTGAGACAGGGAGTACCGGGGAGCTGTTTTTT. Translated: CASSTRSETGSTGELFF.